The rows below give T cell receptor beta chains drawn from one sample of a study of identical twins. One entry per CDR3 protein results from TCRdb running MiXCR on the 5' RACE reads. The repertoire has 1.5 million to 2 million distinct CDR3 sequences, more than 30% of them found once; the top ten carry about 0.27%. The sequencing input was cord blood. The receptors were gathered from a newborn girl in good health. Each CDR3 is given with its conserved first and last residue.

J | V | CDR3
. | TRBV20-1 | CSARRREASIYEQYF
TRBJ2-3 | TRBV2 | CASTGLITDTQYF
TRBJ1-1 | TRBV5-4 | CASSSDGQTLFKTEAFF
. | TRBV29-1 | CGVELDRTYEQYF
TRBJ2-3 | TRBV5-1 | CASSSRSAGADTQYF
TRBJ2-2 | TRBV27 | CASSLSLGDTTGELFF
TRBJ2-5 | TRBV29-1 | CSVEDARLEETQYF
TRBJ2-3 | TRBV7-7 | CASSLSPSGRTDTQYF
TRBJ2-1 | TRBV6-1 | CASSEGTSLYNEQFF
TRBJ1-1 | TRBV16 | CASSQWGRGGEAFF
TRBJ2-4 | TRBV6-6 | CASSYESVAKNIQYF
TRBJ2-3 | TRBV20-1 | CSARDSWGPDTQYF
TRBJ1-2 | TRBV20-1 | CSTGQDYGYTF
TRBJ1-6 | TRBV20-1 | CSAIRTGANSPLHF
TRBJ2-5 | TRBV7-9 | CASSLVDKQYF
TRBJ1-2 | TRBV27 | CASTLSPMGLGGYTF
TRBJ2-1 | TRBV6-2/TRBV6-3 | CASNPAPSYNEQFF
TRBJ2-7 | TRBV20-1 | CSAKSGMHEQYF
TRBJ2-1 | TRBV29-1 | CSVEGVLAGRRYEQFF
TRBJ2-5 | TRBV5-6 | CASSLVTPANQETQYF
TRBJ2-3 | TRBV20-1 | CSARDRGFGANTDTQYF
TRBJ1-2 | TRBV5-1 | CASSFPDRERGYTF
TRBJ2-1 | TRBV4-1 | CASSLMTRGRDNEQFF
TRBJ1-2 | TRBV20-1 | CSAYEGDSNYGYTF
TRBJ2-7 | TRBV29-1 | CSVEGITTSYEQYF
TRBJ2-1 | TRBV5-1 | CASSLLLAGVVIRHNEQFF
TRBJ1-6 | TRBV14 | CASSPQTRSPLHF
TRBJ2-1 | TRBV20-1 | CSAMGGLHNEQFF
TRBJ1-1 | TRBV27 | CASSRKSPQNTEAFF
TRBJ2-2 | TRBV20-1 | CSAIRDSDTGELFF
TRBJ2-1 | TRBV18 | CASSPLGTGGSSYNEQFF
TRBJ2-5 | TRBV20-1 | CSARDGAGGPLNEQYF
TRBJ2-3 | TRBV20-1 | CSARDPSLGADTQYF